This T cell receptor (beta chain) was sequenced for a study of blood T cells in healthy people across ages. The study, taken as a whole, reports: Unsorted PBMC material precluded a definitive naive versus antigen-experienced comparison.

In germline, CDR1 is SEHNR, CDR2 FQNEAQ (reference sequence). V lost 2 bases to trimming and J lost 4 bases, with 12 bases between them. The CDR3 loop spans 14 amino acids. Concerning this clonotype: Its antigen is currently unknown.

Combining a sample-barcoded 5' primer with a J-beta primer mix, a second PCR ran for about 7 to 11 cycles. TCRdb used MiXCR to reprocess the 5' RACE reads, holding one entry per CDR3 protein. This sample carries some 1,000,000 distinct CDR3 sequences, 20% to 25% of them seen once, and the ten largest clones take approximately 0.71%. The sample also formed part of further work on T cells of mothers and their children. Per that study: Donors were three healthy Caucasian mothers and their six children.

This sequence was found in a girl under 10 years old in good health. Source material: blood. The chain is built from TRBV7-9 and TRBJ2-7; D possibly corresponds to TRBD1 (7 bases). The CDR3 nucleotides are TGTGCCAGCAGCTTAAGGAGGGACAGTTACGAGCAGTACTTC. Translated, it gives CASSLRRDSYEQYF.